One sample yielded the 3 T cell receptor beta chains listed below, sequenced in a study of human T cells and chemical hapten exposure. TCRdb itself ran the RACE reads through MiXCR, one entry per CDR3 protein. The table has more than 75,000 distinct CDR3 sequences, under 10% seen once. As to time point: healthy volunteer bleed at 6 weeks. Someone pulled total RNA out of unfractionated whole blood. Specimen: whole blood. These receptor sequences come from a male donor in good health. Some clones in this sample may be carry-over from other donors' samples.

This clonotype appeared a few times. This chain joins TRBV4-2 and TRBJ2-1; 13 bases fit TRBD2. This CDR3 is built from 16 residues. The V gene's germline CDR1 is LGHNA and CDR2 YNFKEQ. J lost 8 bases, V lost 3 bases, and 7 bases had no gene match. In DNA, the CDR3 is TGTGCCAGCAGCCATTCTACTAGCGGGGGGGCCCATGAGCAGTTCTTC. Its translation is CASSHSTSGGAHEQFF.

The rearrangement joins TRBV2 to TRBJ2-7; D ambiguous. Germline CDR1 reads SNHLY; CDR2 reads FYNNEI. V dropped 6 bases and J dropped 3 bases, with 6 bases sitting between them. The length of the CDR3 is 11 residues. The CDR3 loop reads CASSPNYEQYF. DNA for the CDR3: TGTGCCAGCAGCCCGAACTACGAGCAGTACTTC.

This clonotype came up many times. The chain links TRBV7-9 to TRBJ1-2; 7 bases are a match to TRBD1. The germline V gene encodes CDR1 SEHNR and CDR2 FQNEAQ (reference sequence). The junction had 6 bases not matched to a gene; V was cut back by 1 base and J by 4 bases. The CDR3 loop spans 15 amino acids. The CDR3 sequence: CASSLGYRGGYGYTF. The CDR3 nucleotides read TGTGCCAGCAGCTTAGGCTACAGGGGCGGCTATGGCTACACCTTC.